Shown below are 22 T cell receptor beta chains from a single sample sequenced in a study of cytomegalovirus exposure and HLA in healthy donors. Primers for the PCR totalled 60 Vbeta and 13 Jbeta. Assay: immunoSEQ multiplex PCR; the TCRdb copy retains only in-frame clones and omits some. This repertoire shows around 220,000 clones, 60% to 80% found once; its top ten account for about 1.8%. Sequenced material: PBMCs. These receptors came from a young man in good health and CMV-seronegative.

This clone was counted a few times. V and J are TRBV27 and TRBJ2-7, with D possibly being TRBD2 (6 bases). V lost 5 bases and J 6 bases, leaving 8 bases between the germline ends. CDR1 and CDR2 from the germline V gene are MNHEY and SMNVEV (reference sequence). The CDR3 runs 11 residues. The CDR3 sequence: CASSLGGEQYF. The CDR3 DNA sequence: TGTGCCAGCAGTCTGGGGGGCGAGCAGTACTTC.

CDR3 region: CATSRDRLADNYNEQFF. The CDR3 region has the DNA TGTGCCACCAGCAGAGACCGACTAGCGGACAACTACAATGAGCAGTTCTTC. The gene calls are TRBV15 and TRBJ2-1, with 9 bases lining up with TRBD2. The CDR3 consists of 17 residues. The V gene end was trimmed by 0 bases and the J gene end by 3 bases; junction bases not matched to a gene: 6. CDR1 and CDR2 from the germline V gene are LNHNV and YYDKDF (reference sequence).

The gene calls are TRBV2 and TRBJ2-7, with 7 bases matching TRBD1. The CDR3 extends over 12 amino acids. V shed 5 bases and J 6 bases; nucleotides not matched to a gene: 4. Germline V gene data show CDR1 as SNHLY and CDR2 as FYNNEI. CDR3 DNA sequence: TGTGCCAGCAGTACATCAGGGGGCGAGCAGTACTTC. Encoded protein: CASSTSGGEQYF.

CDR3: CASSQGQTYEQYF. The CDR3 region has the DNA TGTGCCAGCAGCCAGGGGCAGACCTACGAGCAGTACTTC. V usage is TRBV7-8 and J usage is TRBJ2-7, with TRBD1 as a possible D gene (6 bases). Germline values: CDR1 SGHVS, CDR2 FQNEAQ. The CDR3 runs to 13 residues. V shed 5 bases and J shed 2 bases, with 10 bases lying between them.

The rearrangement links TRBV7-2 to TRBJ1-2; no clear D. The CDR3 extends over 13 amino acids. With 1 base removed from V and 3 bases from J, the gap between germline ends came to 6 bases. In germline, CDR1 is SGHTA, CDR2 FQGNSA. CDR3 residues: CASSLGQYYGYTF. As DNA, the CDR3 is TGTGCCAGCAGCTTAGGGCAGTACTATGGCTACACCTTC.

V and J are TRBV9 and TRBJ2-3; the D gene is possibly TRBD2 (7 bases). Germline assignment: CDR1 SGDLS and CDR2 YYNGEE. This CDR3 is 16 amino acids long. With 2 bases removed from V and 1 base from J, the gap between germline ends came to 14 bases. The CDR3 spells CASSVGGGVGTDTQYF. The CDR3 DNA reads as TGTGCCAGCAGCGTGGGGGGGGGCGTCGGCACAGATACGCAGTATTTT.

This clone was picked up a small number of times. This CDR3 is CASSPTGLADTQYF. CDR3 sequence (DNA): TGTGCCAGCTCACCCACGGGACTAGCGGATACGCAGTATTTT. This sequence joins TRBV18 and TRBJ2-3; 10 bases match TRBD2. The CDR3 extends over 14 amino acids. Trimming took 3 bases from V and 6 from J; bases not matched to a gene: 3. Germline-derived CDR1 and CDR2 are KGHSH and LQKENI.

In its sample, this clone was seen a few times. This chain uses TRBV2 with TRBJ2-3; 8 positions agree with TRBD1. Trimming removed 4 bases from V and 0 bases from J; junction bases left unmatched: 3. CDR1 and CDR2 (germline): SNHLY, FYNNEI. This CDR3 is built from 15 residues. CDR3 DNA sequence: TGTGCCAGCAGTGTTGACAGGGGTAGCACAGATACGCAGTATTTT. As protein: CASSVDRGSTDTQYF. Filled out from reference TRBV2 and TRBJ2-3, the complete variable domain reads EPEVTQTPSHQVTQMGQEVILRCVPISNHLYFYWYRQILGQKVEFLVSFYNNEISEKSEIFDDQFSVERPDGSNFTLKIRSTKLEDSAMYFCASSVDRGSTDTQYFGPGTRLTVL.

About this clone: In the same sample, other DNA sequences code for this CDR3. The DNA of the CDR3 is TGTGCCAGCAGCGTAGGGACGGGGGGGTCGGAGACCCAGTACTTC. Amino acid sequence: CASSVGTGGSETQYF. The J gene is TRBJ2-5, the V gene TRBV9; 8 bases map to TRBD2. This CDR3 spans 15 amino acids. Germline V gene lookup returns CDR1 SGDLS and CDR2 YYNGEE. The V and J ends lost 0 bases and 5 bases, in that order; junction bases with no gene match: 6.

The chain carries TRBV5-6 and TRBJ1-2; 7 nucleotides line up with TRBD1. Trimming removed 0 bases from V and 6 bases from J; junction bases left unmatched: 11. The germline gives CDR1 SGHDT, CDR2 YYEEEE. CDR3 size: 16 residues. CDR3 nucleotides: TGTGCCAGCAGCTTGGTATGGACAGGCGTTACGGATGGCTACACCTTC. Its translation: CASSLVWTGVTDGYTF.

This clone showed up just a few times. This chain links TRBV15 with TRBJ2-2, with D possibly being TRBD2 (6 bases). CDR1 is LNHNV, CDR2 YYDKDF, per germline (reference sequence). Trimming shortened V by 8 bases and J by 5 bases, and 15 bases separated the two germline ends. There are 14 residues in the CDR3. CDR3 amino acids: CATRDSRYTGELFF. The CDR3 nucleotides read TGTGCCACCCGGGACTCTCGTTATACCGGGGAGCTGTTTTTT.

This rearrangement joins TRBV1 to TRBJ1-5. TRBV1 is labeled a pseudogene. CDR3 length: 16 amino acids. This CDR3 is CTSSQEETSQYWPQHF. The CDR3 DNA follows: TGCACCAGCAGCCAGGAGGAAACTTCTCAGTATTGGCCCCAGCATTTT.

This sequence joins TRBV5-1 and TRBJ1-1; 8 bases map to TRBD1. V was pared by 3 bases and J by 3 bases, with 1 base of the junction left unmatched. Germline V gene data show CDR1 as SGHRS and CDR2 as YFSETQ. CDR3 length: 13 amino acids. In DNA, the CDR3 is TGCGCCAGCAGCTCGGGACAGGACACTGAAGCTTTCTTT. It codes for CASSSGQDTEAFF. Variable domain in full (rest from reference TRBV5-1 and TRBJ1-1): KAGVTQTPRYLIKTRGQQVTLSCSPISGHRSVSWYQQTPGQGLQFLFEYFSETQRNKGNFPGRFSGRQFSNSRSEMNVSTLELGDSALYLCASSSGQDTEAFFGQGTRLTVV.

The rearrangement uses TRBV27 and TRBJ2-3; TRBD1 agrees at 7 bases. Germline V gene sequence: CDR1 MNHEY, CDR2 SMNVEV (reference sequence). The CDR3 sequence is 15 residues long. V was clipped by 8 bases and J by 4 bases; unmatched bases: 12. CDR3 in amino acids: CASLLTGEPSDTQYF. The CDR3 DNA follows: TGTGCCAGCTTGCTCACAGGGGAGCCTTCAGATACGCAGTATTTT.

This clone was detected once. This chain connects TRBV19 to TRBJ1-2, with D tentatively TRBD1 (6 bases). The CDR3 is 15 residues long. From germline, CDR1 is LNHDA and CDR2 SQIVND (reference sequence). Trimming took off 4 bases at V and 6 bases at J, with 18 bases between the two ends. The CDR3 region is CASSSPGAGADGYTF. DNA of the CDR3: TGTGCCAGTAGTAGCCCTGGCGCGGGGGCAGATGGCTACACCTTC.

The rearrangement uses TRBV9 and TRBJ1-4, with 11 bases lining up with TRBD1. V lost 3 bases, J lost 8 bases, and 6 bases stayed unmatched. The CDR3 is made up of 15 amino acids. CDR1 SGDLS and CDR2 YYNGEE come from the germline V gene. Here the CDR3 reads CASSGTGGAGEKLFF. The DNA of the CDR3 is TGTGCCAGCAGCGGGACAGGGGGCGCAGGAGAAAAACTGTTTTTT.

This chain joins TRBV9 and TRBJ2-3, with TRBD1 matching 7 bases. CDR3 length: 18 residues. CDR1 and CDR2 from the germline V gene are SGDLS and YYNGEE. Trimming removed 4 bases from V and 0 bases from J; junction bases left unmatched: 14. The CDR3 DNA sequence: TGTGCCAGCAGCTCTCTGACAGGGAACCTTGCTAGCACAGATACGCAGTATTTT. Translated, it gives CASSSLTGNLASTDTQYF.

A single count supports this clone. CDR3: CASSLVRLSQANTGELFF. The CDR3 bases are TGTGCCAGCAGCTTAGTACGACTCTCTCAAGCGAACACCGGGGAGCTGTTTTTT. The V gene is TRBV7-9, the J gene TRBJ2-2; no firm D call. The CDR3 is 18 amino acids. Trimming took off 1 base at V and 0 bases at J, with 15 bases between the two ends. Germline V gene data show CDR1 as SEHNR and CDR2 as FQNEAQ (reference sequence).

CDR3 sequence reads: CASSPAGSRAFF. In DNA, the CDR3 is TGTGCCAGCAGTCCCGCGGGGTCTCGAGCTTTCTTT. The chain carries TRBV27 and TRBJ1-1; no firm D call. Trimming cost V 5 bases and J 10 bases, with 14 bases left between them. The CDR3 is made up of 12 amino acids. Germline V gene data show CDR1 as MNHEY and CDR2 as SMNVEV (reference sequence).

The chain recombines TRBV5-8 with TRBJ2-3; TRBD2 matches at 7 bases. The germline CDR1 and CDR2 sequences are SGHTS and YDEGEE. The CDR3 runs 15 residues. The V gene end was trimmed by 2 bases and the J gene end by 1 base; junction bases not matched to a gene: 4. As DNA, the CDR3 is TGTGCCAGCAGCTTCCGGCTAGCGGGCACAGATACGCAGTATTTT. This gives the protein CASSFRLAGTDTQYF.

This clone was detected a few times. V gene TRBV6-1 combines with J gene TRBJ1-1; no clear D gene. Trimming left V 4 bases short and J 4 bases short, with 7 bases between. Germline CDR1 is MNHNS and CDR2 is SASEGT. This CDR3 region has 12 residues. The CDR3, as DNA: TGTGCCAGCAGTGTTTACGGCACTGAAGCTTTCTTT. Its translation is CASSVYGTEAFF.

The chain links TRBV7-2 to TRBJ1-5; D call uncertain. Trimming pared 2 bases from V and 2 bases from J, leaving 4 bases between. The CDR3 sequence is 13 residues long. Germline V gene sequence: CDR1 SGHTA, CDR2 FQGNSA. The CDR3 loop reads CASSLRGNQPQHF. The CDR3 coding sequence is TGTGCCAGCAGCTTACGCGGCAATCAGCCCCAGCATTTT.